Described below is a single T cell receptor (beta chain) sequence and its context. Its target is unknown. V gave up 6 bases and J gave up 0 bases, with 11 bases separating them. CDR3 size: 14 residues. Germline V gene data show CDR1 as SGHTA and CDR2 as FQGTGA. The data belong to a study of OX40 agonist ivuxolimab in advanced cancers. Study as a whole: The dose of intravenous ivuxolimab that patients received every 2 weeks ranged from 0.01 to 10 mg/kg. Hepatocellular carcinoma, melanoma, renal cell or head and neck cancer was diagnosed in the dose-escalation patients. Patients with prior anti-PD-1, anti-PD-L1 or anti-CTLA-4 therapy were eligible; 40% had some. General study points: Doses of 0.1 to 3.0 mg/kg were accompanied by clonal expansion of CD4+ and CD8+ blood T cells by week 6.

Sequencing was performed with immunoSEQ multiplex PCR; in TCRdb, only in-frame clones are kept and a portion is missing. Of 90,000 or so clones in the sample, around nine tenths were seen once. The material was CD4+ or CD8+ T cells sorted from blood, obtained in a trial of the OX40 agonist ivuxolimab. V gene TRBV7-3 combines with J gene TRBJ2-5; D tentatively reads TRBD1 or TRBD2 (5 bases each). The sequence derives from an adult with an advanced solid tumor such as melanoma, head and neck, liver or kidney cancer. Written as DNA, the CDR3 is TGTGCCAGCAGTCTGGGACCAAACCAAGAGACCCAGTACTTC. Protein product: CASSLGPNQETQYF.